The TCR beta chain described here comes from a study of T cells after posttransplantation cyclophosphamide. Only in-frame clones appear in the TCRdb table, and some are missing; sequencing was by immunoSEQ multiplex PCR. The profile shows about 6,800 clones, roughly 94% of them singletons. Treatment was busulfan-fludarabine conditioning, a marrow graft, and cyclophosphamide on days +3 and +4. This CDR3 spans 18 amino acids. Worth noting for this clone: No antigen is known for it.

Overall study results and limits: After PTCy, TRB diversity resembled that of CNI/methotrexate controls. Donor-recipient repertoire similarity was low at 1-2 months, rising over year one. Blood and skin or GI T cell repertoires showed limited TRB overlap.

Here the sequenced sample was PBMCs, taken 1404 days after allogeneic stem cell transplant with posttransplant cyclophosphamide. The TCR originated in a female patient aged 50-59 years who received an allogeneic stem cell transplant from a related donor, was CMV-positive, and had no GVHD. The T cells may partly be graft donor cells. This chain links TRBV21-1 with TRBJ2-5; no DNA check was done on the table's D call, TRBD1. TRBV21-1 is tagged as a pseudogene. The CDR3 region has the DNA TGTGCCAGCAGCCCCACGCTGGGACAGGGTGGGGGAGGGGAGACCCAGTACTTC. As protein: CASSPTLGQGGGGETQYF.